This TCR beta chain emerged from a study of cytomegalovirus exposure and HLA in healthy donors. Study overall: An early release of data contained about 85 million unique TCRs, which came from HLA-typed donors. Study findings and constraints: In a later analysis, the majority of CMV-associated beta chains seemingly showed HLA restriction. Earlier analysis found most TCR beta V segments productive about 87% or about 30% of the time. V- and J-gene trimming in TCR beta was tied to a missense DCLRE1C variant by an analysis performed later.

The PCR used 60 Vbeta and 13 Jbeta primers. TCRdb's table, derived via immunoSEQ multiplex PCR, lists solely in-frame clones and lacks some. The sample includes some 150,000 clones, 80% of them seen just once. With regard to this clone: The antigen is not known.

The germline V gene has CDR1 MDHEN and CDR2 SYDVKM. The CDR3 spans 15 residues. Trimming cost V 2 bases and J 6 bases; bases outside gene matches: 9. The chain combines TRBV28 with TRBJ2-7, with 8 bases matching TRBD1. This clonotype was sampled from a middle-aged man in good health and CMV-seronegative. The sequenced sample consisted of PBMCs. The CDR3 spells CASSLTTGAVREQYF. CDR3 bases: TGTGCCAGCAGTTTAACGACAGGGGCCGTCCGCGAGCAGTACTTC.